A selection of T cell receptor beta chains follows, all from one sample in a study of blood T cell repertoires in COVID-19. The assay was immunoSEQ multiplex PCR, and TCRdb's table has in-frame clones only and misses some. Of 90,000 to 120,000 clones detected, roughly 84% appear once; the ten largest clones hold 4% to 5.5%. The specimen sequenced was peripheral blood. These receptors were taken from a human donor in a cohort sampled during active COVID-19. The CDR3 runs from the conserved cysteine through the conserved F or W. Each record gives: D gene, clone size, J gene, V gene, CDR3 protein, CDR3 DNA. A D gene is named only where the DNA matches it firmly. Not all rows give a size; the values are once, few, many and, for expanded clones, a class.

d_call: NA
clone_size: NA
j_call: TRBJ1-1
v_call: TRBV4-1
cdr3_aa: CASSQGYTGLFEAFF
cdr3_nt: TGCGCCAGCAGCCAAGGGTACACAGGGCTTTTTGAAGCTTTCTTT

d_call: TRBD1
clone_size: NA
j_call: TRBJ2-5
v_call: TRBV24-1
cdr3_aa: CATSDPRGSAETQYF
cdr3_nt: TGTGCCACCAGTGATCCCAGGGGGTCGGCGGAGACCCAGTACTTC

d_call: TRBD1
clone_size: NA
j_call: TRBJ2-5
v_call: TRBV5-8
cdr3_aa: CASSLVYGTGIEETQYF
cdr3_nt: TGTGCCAGCAGCTTGGTCTACGGGACAGGGATAGAGGAGACCCAGTACTTC

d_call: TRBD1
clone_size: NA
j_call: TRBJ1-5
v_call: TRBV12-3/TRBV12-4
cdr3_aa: CASSFTGTGEHF
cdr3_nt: TGTGCCAGCAGTTTTACCGGGACAGGGGAGCATTTT

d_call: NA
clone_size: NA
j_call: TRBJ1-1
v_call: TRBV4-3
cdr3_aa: CASESRQGMGSAAFF
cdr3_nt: TGCGCCAGCGAGAGTCGTCAGGGGATGGGTTCGGCAGCTTTCTTT

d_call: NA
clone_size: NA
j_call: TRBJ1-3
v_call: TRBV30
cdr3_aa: CAWSVPSSGNTIYF
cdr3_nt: TGTGCCTGGAGTGTACCCAGCTCTGGAAACACCATATATTTT

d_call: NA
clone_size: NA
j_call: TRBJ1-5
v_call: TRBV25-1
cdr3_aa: CASSEGGFGGQPQHF
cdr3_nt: TGTGCCAGCAGTGAAGGGGGATTCGGGGGTCAGCCCCAGCATTTT

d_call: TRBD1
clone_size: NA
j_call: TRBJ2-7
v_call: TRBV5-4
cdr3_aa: CASSPQGGVGYEQYF
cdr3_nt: TGTGCCAGCAGTCCACAGGGGGGAGTAGGCTACGAGCAGTACTTC

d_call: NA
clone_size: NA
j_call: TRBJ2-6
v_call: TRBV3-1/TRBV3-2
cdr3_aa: CASSQESLARTYTGANVLTF
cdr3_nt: TGTGCCAGCAGCCAAGAAAGTCTCGCCCGTACCTATACCGGGGCCAACGTCCTGACTTTC

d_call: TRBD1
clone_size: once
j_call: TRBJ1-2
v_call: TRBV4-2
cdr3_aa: CASSQVGSEGAGYGYTF
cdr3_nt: TGTGCCAGCAGCCAAGTGGGATCGGAGGGGGCCGGGTATGGCTACACCTTC

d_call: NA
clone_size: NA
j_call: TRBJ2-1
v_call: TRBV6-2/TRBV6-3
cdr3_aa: CASSLRRLENEQFF
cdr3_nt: TGTGCCAGCAGCCTCCGGAGATTGGAAAATGAGCAGTTCTTC

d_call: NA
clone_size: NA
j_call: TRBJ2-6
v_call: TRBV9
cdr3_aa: CASSVAGAGANVLTF
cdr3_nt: TGTGCCAGCAGCGTAGCAGGGGCTGGGGCCAACGTCCTGACTTTC

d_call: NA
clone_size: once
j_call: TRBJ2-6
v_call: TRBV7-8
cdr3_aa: CASSLVALNYPSGANVLTF
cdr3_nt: TGTGCCAGCAGCTTAGTAGCTCTCAACTACCCATCTGGGGCCAACGTCCTGACTTTC

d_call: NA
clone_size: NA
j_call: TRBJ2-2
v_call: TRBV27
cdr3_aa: CASRGTPPNTGELFF
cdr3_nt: TGTGCCAGCAGGGGGACACCTCCGAACACCGGGGAGCTGTTTTTT

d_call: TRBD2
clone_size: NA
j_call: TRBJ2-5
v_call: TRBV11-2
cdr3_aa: CASSLLAGERETQYF
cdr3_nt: TGTGCCAGCAGCTTACTAGCGGGAGAGCGGGAGACCCAGTACTTC

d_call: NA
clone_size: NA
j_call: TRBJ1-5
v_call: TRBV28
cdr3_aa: CASWGESQPQHF
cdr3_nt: TGTGCCAGCTGGGGAGAAAGTCAGCCCCAGCATTTT